The entry that follows covers one T cell receptor (beta chain) sequence. How the authors handled the data: Estimates of nucleated cell counts were drawn from the amplification of reference gene primers. Produced via immunoSEQ multiplex PCR; TCRdb's table is partial and in-frame only. That table furnishes V, J and clone size, whereas the DNA furnished D and trimming. The sample yields 90,000 or so clones, roughly nine tenths seen once. CDR3 length: 15 residues. Looked up from germline, CDR1 is SGHRS and CDR2 is YFSETQ. V dropped 0 bases and J dropped 4; count of bases not matched to a gene: 4. The data were taken from a study of blood T cell repertoires in COVID-19. Study in general: Acute and convalescent COVID-19 specimens originated in the United States, Italy and Spain. Sample material is recorded as cDNA or gDNA derived from T cells, B-cell-depleted T cells, or PBMCs.

The sequenced sample consisted of peripheral blood. The TCR originated in a woman in her 70s with acute or convalescent COVID-19. The V and J genes are TRBV5-1 and TRBJ1-3, with 7 bases identical to TRBD1. CDR3 amino acids: CASSLDTGDGNTIYF. Written as DNA, the CDR3 is TGCGCCAGCAGCTTGGACACAGGGGACGGAAACACCATATATTTT.